The entry below describes one T cell receptor beta chain. The data are from a study of blood T cell repertoires in COVID-19. In the study overall: Sample material is recorded as cDNA or gDNA derived from T cells, B-cell-depleted T cells, or PBMCs.

Trimming shortened V by 7 bases and J by 4 bases, and 17 bases separated the two germline ends. The V gene's germline CDR1 is SEHNR and CDR2 FQNEAQ (reference sequence). This CDR3 contains 15 residues. Generated by immunoSEQ multiplex PCR, the TCRdb table keeps only in-frame clones and is missing some. This sample has 40,000 to 55,000 clones; approximately 90% occur once, and the top ten carry about 27%. V gene TRBV7-9 combines with J gene TRBJ1-3; the D gene is possibly TRBD1 (6 bases). The sequenced material came from peripheral blood. This clonotype originated in an elderly woman with acute or convalescent COVID-19. CDR3 bases: TGTGCCAGCACCGAGGGGGGGTCACTCGGAAACACCATATATTTT. Protein sequence: CASTEGGSLGNTIYF.